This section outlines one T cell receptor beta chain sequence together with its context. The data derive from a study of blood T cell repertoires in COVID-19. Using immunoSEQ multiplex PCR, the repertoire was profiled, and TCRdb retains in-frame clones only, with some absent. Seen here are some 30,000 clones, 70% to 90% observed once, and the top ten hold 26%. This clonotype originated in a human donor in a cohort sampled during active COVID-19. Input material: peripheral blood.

The CDR3, as DNA: TGTGCCATGCGCCAAACAGGGAACACCTACGAGCAGTACTTC. It yields the protein CAMRQTGNTYEQYF. The chain couples TRBV10-3 to TRBJ2-7; the D gene is possibly TRBD1 (6 bases). The CDR3 extends over 14 amino acids. From germline, CDR1 is ENHRY and CDR2 SYGVKD. The V gene lost 9 bases and the J gene lost 2 bases, with 17 bases spanning the gap.